The 24 T cell receptor beta chains below all came from one sample that was sequenced in a study of T cell changes during pregnancy in multiple sclerosis (dated by TCRdb to between 2018 and 2021). Library method: the immunoSEQ multiplex PCR assay. In its TCRdb copy, this immuneACCESS table keeps in-frame sequences only and misses some clones. Where compared with another copy, unresolved V genes explain less than half of these, and the others have no known cause. Here the sample has fewer than 45,000 clones; approximately 89% occur a single time. The ten largest account for 0.7% to 0.85% of the sample. The sequencing here drew on CD4+ T cells from peripheral blood mononuclear cells, taken after pregnancy. Every receptor here comes from a female donor in good health, enrolled as a control in a pregnancy study.

This clone has just one count. An end of the junction differs from the germline gene, which may be a read error. This chain connects TRBV2 to TRBJ2-7, with D possibly TRBD2 on 5 matching bases. The CDR3 covers 16 residues. The germline V gene has CDR1 SNHLY and CDR2 FYNNEI. For the CDR3, the DNA is TGTGCCAGCAGCCTACGCTTTTCGCCGGGATCCTCCGAGCAGTACTTC. Its translation: CASSLRFSPGSSEQYF.

This clone showed up just a few times. V is TRBV6-1 and J is TRBJ2-3; 8 nucleotides align to TRBD2. After removal of 4 bases from V and 2 bases from J, the junction contained 14 bases not matched to a gene. This CDR3 has 18 residues. Germline CDR1 reads MNHNS; CDR2 reads SASEGT. The CDR3 reads CASSAGGLSGGYTDTQYF. The CDR3 DNA follows: TGTGCCAGCAGTGCGGGGGGTTTGAGCGGGGGATACACAGATACGCAGTATTTT.

This clone was counted a single time. V and J are TRBV7-9 and TRBJ1-5; the D is unclear. Germline V gene lookup returns CDR1 SEHNR and CDR2 FQNEAQ (reference sequence). The CDR3 spans 15 residues. Trimming pared 3 bases from V and 1 base from J, leaving 10 bases between. CDR3 in amino acids: CASSFYAGSNQPQHF. The CDR3 nucleotides are TGTGCCAGCAGCTTCTACGCCGGGAGCAATCAGCCCCAGCATTTT.

The rearrangement uses TRBV6-5 and TRBJ2-7; 7 bases line up with TRBD2. This CDR3 comprises 13 residues. Germline V gene data show CDR1 as MNHEY and CDR2 as SVGAGI. V lost 7 bases, J lost 7 bases, and 10 bases stayed unmatched. Here the CDR3 reads CASTYIVGGEQYF. The CDR3 DNA is TGTGCCAGCACCTATATCGTGGGGGGGGAGCAGTACTTC.

The rearrangement joins TRBV9 to TRBJ1-5; TRBD1 matches 8 bases. The CDR3 sequence is 15 residues long. V shed 4 bases, J shed 2 bases, and the junction held 5 bases outside the gene matches. Germline CDR1 SGDLS, CDR2 YYNGEE. The CDR3 DNA is TGTGCCAGCAGCAACGGACAGGGCGGCAATCAGCCCCAGCATTTT. This encodes CASSNGQGGNQPQHF.

In DNA form, the CDR3 reads TGTGCCAGCAGTCGCGTGACGGGGAATAGCAATCAGCCCCAGCATTTT. Translating it yields CASSRVTGNSNQPQHF. The chain employs TRBV28 and TRBJ1-5, with D unclear. The CDR3 contains 16 residues. Germline V gene lookup returns CDR1 MDHEN and CDR2 SYDVKM. With 5 bases removed from V and 0 bases from J, the gap between germline ends came to 14 bases.

The rearrangement links TRBV10-2 to TRBJ2-3; TRBD2 might be the D (5 bases). The germline V and J ends were trimmed by 2 bases and 9 bases, with 9 bases remaining between them. The germline gives CDR1 WSHSY, CDR2 SAAADI. There are 12 residues in the CDR3. CDR3 region: CASSETSGTQYF. The CDR3 DNA reads TGCGCCAGCAGTGAGACTAGTGGAACGCAGTATTTT.

V and J are TRBV7-9 and TRBJ2-7; 7 bases are shared with TRBD2. CDR1 SEHNR and CDR2 FQNEAQ come from the germline V gene (reference sequence). The ends lost 1 base at V and 4 bases at J; junction bases unmatched: 13. CDR3 size: 17 residues. CDR3 residues: CASSLGPLGGGSYEQYF. The CDR3 DNA sequence: TGTGCCAGCAGCTTAGGCCCTTTGGGCGGGGGTTCGTACGAGCAGTACTTC.

The rearrangement joins TRBV4-1 to TRBJ1-2, with 7 bases that match TRBD1. Germline CDR1 MGHRA, CDR2 YSYEKL. Trimming took 1 base from V and 4 from J; bases not matched to a gene: 12. The CDR3 sequence is 17 residues long. CDR3 sequence: CASSQGSGSGGSYGYTF. Here the CDR3 DNA reads TGCGCCAGCAGCCAAGGGTCCGGGTCAGGGGGATCCTATGGCTACACCTTC.

The V call is TRBV2, the J call TRBJ2-6; 9 bases agree with TRBD2. The length of the CDR3 is 18 residues. After removal of 5 bases from V and 2 bases from J, the junction contained 10 bases not matched to a gene. Germline lookup yields CDR1 SNHLY and CDR2 FYNNEI. Here the CDR3 reads CASSLWGAGGAGANVLTF. In DNA form, the CDR3 reads TGTGCCAGCAGTCTTTGGGGAGCGGGAGGAGCTGGGGCCAACGTCCTGACTTTC. The full variable domain, its missing parts supplied by reference TRBV2 and TRBJ2-6, is EPEVTQTPSHQVTQMGQEVILRCVPISNHLYFYWYRQILGQKVEFLVSFYNNEISEKSEIFDDQFSVERPDGSNFTLKIRSTKLEDSAMYFCASSLWGAGGAGANVLTFGAGSRLTVL.

In this sample, this clone turned up once. The chain employs TRBV5-8 and TRBJ2-2; 7 nucleotides agree with TRBD1. The CDR3 is 15 residues long. Looked up from germline, CDR1 is SGHTS and CDR2 is YDEGEE. The V gene end was trimmed by 3 bases and the J gene end by 3 bases; junction bases not matched to a gene: 5. The CDR3 DNA follows: TGTGCCAGCAGCTACGACAGGGCTGACACCGGGGAGCTGTTTTTT. This codes for CASSYDRADTGELFF.

The V call is TRBV19, the J call TRBJ1-5, with D tentatively TRBD1 (6 bases). CDR1 and CDR2 from the germline V gene are LNHDA and SQIVND (reference sequence). CDR3 length: 13 residues. The V end was cut by 10 bases, the J end by 3 bases, with 13 bases between. In DNA, the CDR3 is TGTGCCACCAAGGGGGAGTACAATCAGCCCCAGCATTTT. It encodes CATKGEYNQPQHF.

J is TRBJ2-1 and V is TRBV30; a weak D match, TRBD2 (5 bases). The germline CDR1 and CDR2 sequences are GTSNPN and SVGIG (reference sequence). Trimming left V 0 bases short and J 10 bases short, with 13 bases between. The CDR3 extends over 13 amino acids. The CDR3 spells CAWSVLLASEQFF. The CDR3 nucleotides are TGTGCCTGGAGTGTACTCCTAGCCTCCGAGCAGTTCTTC.

The chain uses TRBV9 and TRBJ2-2; 7 bases align to TRBD2. Germline CDR1 SGDLS, CDR2 YYNGEE. This CDR3 contains 15 residues. J lost 5 bases, V lost 1 base, and 5 bases had no gene match. This CDR3 reads CASSVLGLETGELFF. CDR3 nucleotides: TGTGCCAGCAGCGTATTAGGACTAGAAACCGGGGAGCTGTTTTTT.

The chain employs TRBV19 and TRBJ2-2, with TRBD2 identical over 12 bases. Trimming cost V 9 bases and J 5 bases; bases outside gene matches: 7. The CDR3 is made up of 15 amino acids. Germline V gene lookup returns CDR1 LNHDA and CDR2 SQIVND (reference sequence). The DNA of the CDR3 is TGTGCCAGCCGAACCGGGACTAGCGGGACCGGGGAGCTGTTTTTT. Its translation: CASRTGTSGTGELFF. The complete variable domain, with remaining parts taken from reference TRBV19 and TRBJ2-2, reads DGGITQSPKYLFRKEGQNVTLSCEQNLNHDAMYWYRQDPGQGLRLIYYSQIVNDFQKGDIAEGYSVSREKKESFPLTVTSAQKNPTAFYLCASRTGTSGTGELFFGEGSRLTVL.

V and J are TRBV7-3 and TRBJ2-3; 7 bases match TRBD2. Per germline, CDR1 SGHTA and CDR2 FQGTGA. The CDR3 length is 13 residues. V was clipped by 5 bases and J by 4 bases; unmatched bases: 3. The CDR3 bases are TGTGCCAGCAGCCCAGGGAGGGCAGATACGCAGTATTTT. This encodes CASSPGRADTQYF.

The genes are TRBV2 and TRBJ2-7; D is possibly TRBD2 (5 bases). V lost 3 bases and J lost 2, with 11 bases in between. The germline V gene encodes CDR1 SNHLY and CDR2 FYNNEI. The CDR3 length is 14 residues. The CDR3 loop is CASSERAGAYEQYF. The CDR3 nucleotides are TGTGCCAGCAGTGAGAGGGCAGGAGCCTACGAGCAGTACTTC. The variable domain in full, with the rest retrieved from reference TRBV2 and TRBJ2-7, is EPEVTQTPSHQVTQMGQEVILRCVPISNHLYFYWYRQILGQKVEFLVSFYNNEISEKSEIFDDQFSVERPDGSNFTLKIRSTKLEDSAMYFCASSERAGAYEQYFGPGTRLTVT.

The chain couples TRBV4-3 to TRBJ1-3; no clear D gene. V gave up 2 bases and J gave up 0 bases, with 8 bases separating them. The CDR3 is made up of 15 amino acids. In germline, CDR1 is LGHNA, CDR2 YSLEER. Here the CDR3 DNA reads TGCGCCAGCAGCCAACTTGGGAGCTCTGGAAACACCATATATTTT. Translation: CASSQLGSSGNTIYF.

The chain combines TRBV5-6 with TRBJ2-1; 8 nucleotides match TRBD2. Germline V gene sequence: CDR1 SGHDT, CDR2 YYEEEE. The CDR3 totals 14 residues. Trimming removed 3 bases from V and 3 bases from J; junction bases left unmatched: 2. CDR3 sequence: CASSSRGGYNEQFF. CDR3 in DNA: TGTGCCAGCAGCTCCCGGGGGGGCTACAATGAGCAGTTCTTC.

The chain links TRBV18 to TRBJ1-5, with TRBD1 as a possible D gene (6 bases). This CDR3 has 16 residues. V lost 4 bases and J lost 3, with 16 bases in between. CDR1 is KGHSH, CDR2 LQKENI, per germline. CDR3 nucleotides: TGTGCCAGCTCACAGAAAACGACAGGCCCCAATCAGCCCCAGCATTTT. Residues: CASSQKTTGPNQPQHF.

The V call is TRBV19, the J call TRBJ1-1, with TRBD1 matching over 8 bases. V lost 0 bases, J lost 4 bases, and 7 bases stayed unmatched. This CDR3 region has 16 residues. Germline V gene data show CDR1 as LNHDA and CDR2 as SQIVND (reference sequence). CDR3 sequence: CASSIEVPGGITEAFF. The CDR3 DNA reads as TGTGCCAGTAGTATAGAAGTACCAGGGGGCATCACTGAAGCTTTCTTT.

The chain links TRBV18 to TRBJ1-3; D is ambiguous. The CDR3 loop spans 14 amino acids. Germline V gene lookup returns CDR1 KGHSH and CDR2 LQKENI. V was pared by 3 bases and J by 0 bases, with 6 bases between. The CDR3 loop is CASSPGSSGNTIYF. For the CDR3, the DNA is TGTGCCAGCTCACCCGGGAGCTCTGGAAACACCATATATTTT.

The V and J genes are TRBV4-2 and TRBJ2-3; 7 bases agree with TRBD2. The V gene's germline CDR1 is LGHNA and CDR2 YNFKEQ. After removal of 3 bases from V and 5 bases from J, the junction contained 5 bases not matched to a gene. This CDR3 has 14 residues. The CDR3 protein is CASSQGGGGDTQYF. The CDR3, as DNA: TGTGCCAGCAGCCAGGGGGGGGGAGGAGATACGCAGTATTTT.

CDR3 nucleotide sequence: TGTGCCAGCAACCCCAGGGGGAGTTCGAACACTGAAGCTTTCTTT. Translated: CASNPRGSSNTEAFF. The chain combines TRBV25-1 with TRBJ1-1, with 7 bases aligning to TRBD1. The germline V gene has CDR1 MGHDK and CDR2 SYGVNS. The CDR3 extends over 15 amino acids. V lost 7 bases, J lost 1 base, and 9 bases stayed unmatched.